This is a list of T cell receptor beta chains from one sample in a study. TCRdb passed the 5' RACE reads through MiXCR, listing each CDR3 protein once. Of 62,000 or so distinct CDR3 sequences listed, approximately 26% are singletons. Sequenced material: tumor-infiltrating Tregs sorted from the breast tumor. These receptors all come from a female donor with breast cancer. Each CDR3 is given with its conserved first and last residue. The D gene is left open where the match is weak. Clone sizes are given selectively: once, few, many, or a class where the clone is expanded.

CDR3nt	CDR3aa	v_gene	j_gene	abundance	d_gene	len
TGTGCCAGCAGTCTTAGGGCAGGGTGGTTCTCTGGGGCCAACGTCCTGACTTTC	CASSLRAGWFSGANVLTF	TRBV5-4	TRBJ2-6	.	.	18
TGCAGTGCTAGAGTAAGGGGCAGAACTATGGGCAATGAGCAGTTCTTC	CSARVRGRTMGNEQFF	TRBV20-1	TRBJ2-1	few	.	16
TGTGCCAGCAAACCAGGGGTCACCGGGGAGCTGTTTTTT	CASKPGVTGELFF	TRBV6-6	TRBJ2-2	.	.	13
TGCAGTGCTAGTCGCACCACAGGGGGCGTTAAAGCTTTCTTT	CSASRTTGGVKAFF	TRBV20-1	TRBJ1-1	.	TRBD1	14
TGTGCCAGCAGCCGGGACTCGACCTACAATGAGCAGTTCTTC	CASSRDSTYNEQFF	TRBV7-3	TRBJ2-1	few	.	14
TGCAGTGCTAGGCCCGGGGACTCCTATAATTCACCCCTCCACTTT	CSARPGDSYNSPLHF	TRBV20-1	TRBJ1-6	many	.	15
TGTGCCAGCAGTGAGCCCGTACCGAGGCCTTTAACCTACGAGCAGTACTTC	CASSEPVPRPLTYEQYF	TRBV6-1	TRBJ2-7	.	.	17
TGTGCCAGCAGCCGAGGATACAGGGCCGAGCAGTTCTTC	CASSRGYRAEQFF	TRBV11-1	TRBJ2-1	.	.	13
TGCAGCGTTGAGAACAGGGGGCAGGGTGGCTACACCTTC	CSVENRGQGGYTF	TRBV29-1	TRBJ1-2	few	TRBD1	13
TGTGCCAGCAGCACAGACGGGAGGTTAGGGGAGACCCAGTACTTC	CASSTDGRLGETQYF	TRBV7-9	TRBJ2-5	.	TRBD2	15
TGTGCCAGCAGCCAAAGCATCCATAGCAATCAGCCCCAGCATTTT	CASSQSIHSNQPQHF	TRBV3-1	TRBJ1-5	.	.	15
TGTGCCAGCAGCCCCCATCTTATGGGGCCTGAAGCTTTCTTT	CASSPHLMGPEAFF	TRBV11-2	TRBJ1-1	.	.	14
TGTGCCAGCAGTTCACGACCCAAGGGGCACACTGAAGCTTTCTTT	CASSSRPKGHTEAFF	TRBV27	TRBJ1-1	.	.	15
TGTGCCACCAGTGATTTGGGGGACCCATCAGGAGGGACCCAGTACTTC	CATSDLGDPSGGTQYF	TRBV24-1	TRBJ2-5	.	.	16
TGCGCCAGCAGCTTGGGGCTGGCCCTAAACTATGGCTACACCTTC	CASSLGLALNYGYTF	TRBV5-1	TRBJ1-2	many	.	15
TGCAGTGCTAGAGATAGGGGACGTAGCTACGAGCAGTACTTC	CSARDRGRSYEQYF	TRBV20-1	TRBJ2-7	few	.	14
TGCAGTGCTAGAGTTAGTTCAAAAGTGGATGAAAAACTGTTTTTT	CSARVSSKVDEKLFF	TRBV20-1	TRBJ1-4	.	.	15